These 29 T cell receptor beta chains originate from one sample sequenced in a study of blood T cell repertoires in COVID-19. Repertoires were generated with immunoSEQ multiplex PCR, while TCRdb's copy carries only in-frame clones and drops some. This table has some 350,000 clones, approximately 82% appearing once. Sample: peripheral blood. The receptors here all came from a young man with active or convalescent COVID-19.

In its sample, this clone was seen a few times. This chain links TRBV7-4 with TRBJ1-5; 7 bases align to TRBD1. Germline values: CDR1 SGHVT, CDR2 SQSDAQ. V lost 1 base to trimming and J lost 4 bases; unmatched junction nucleotides: 10. This CDR3 is built from 17 residues. CDR3 in DNA: TGTGCCAGCAGCTTAGAGGGCGCCAGGGGGTTTAATCAGCCCCAGCATTTT. Its translation is CASSLEGARGFNQPQHF.

This clone appeared once. This chain connects TRBV4-1 to TRBJ2-1, with TRBD2 identical over 11 bases. Germline lookup yields CDR1 MGHRA and CDR2 YSYEKL. The CDR3 totals 15 residues. With V trimmed by 6 bases and J by 3 bases, 4 bases remained unmatched. This CDR3 is CASRLTSGGYNEQFF. The CDR3 region has the DNA TGCGCCAGCAGGCTTACTAGCGGGGGCTACAATGAGCAGTTCTTC.

About this clone: Sequence at one end of the junction differs from germline and may be a read error. V usage is TRBV14 and J usage is TRBJ2-5; TRBD2 aligns across 12 bases. The CDR3 runs 16 residues. CDR1 SGHDN and CDR2 FVKESK come from the germline V gene. This chain's CDR3 is CASSHRLAGVQATQYF. The CDR3 DNA is TGTGCCAGCAGCCACCGACTAGCGGGGGTGCAAGCGACCCAGTACTTC. Full variable domain (rest looked up from reference TRBV14 and TRBJ2-5): EAGVTQFPSHSVIEKGQTVTLRCDPISGHDNLYWYRRVMGKEIKFLLHFVKESKQDESGMPNNRFLAERTGGTYSTLKVQPAELEDSGVYFCASSHRLAGVQATQYFGPGTRLLVL.

The gene calls are TRBV28 and TRBJ1-4, with D possibly matching TRBD1 (5 bases). The CDR3 has 14 amino acids. From germline, CDR1 is MDHEN and CDR2 SYDVKM. V shed 3 bases and J shed 8 bases, with 13 bases lying between them. The CDR3: CASSFPGVDEKLFF. As DNA, the CDR3 is TGTGCCAGCAGTTTCCCGGGGGTTGACGAAAAACTGTTTTTT.

The V call is TRBV9, the J call TRBJ1-2; D might be TRBD1 (5 bases). V was trimmed by 3 bases and J by 5 bases, leaving 17 bases between them. This CDR3 has 15 amino acids. CDR1 is SGDLS and CDR2 is YYNGEE in the germline V gene. CDR3 sequence reads: CASSAAGPGRYGYTF. The CDR3 DNA is TGTGCCAGCAGCGCAGCCGGGCCAGGGCGGTATGGCTACACCTTC.

This chain connects TRBV27 to TRBJ2-7; D perhaps matches TRBD2 (5 bases). CDR1 and CDR2 (germline): MNHEY, SMNVEV (reference sequence). The CDR3 consists of 14 residues. V was trimmed by 4 bases and J by 6 bases, leaving 16 bases between them. The CDR3 DNA reads TGTGCCAGCAGTTCCCTCCGAGGGTTGGGCGAGCAGTACTTC. This encodes CASSSLRGLGEQYF.

This chain connects TRBV27 to TRBJ1-1; TRBD1 might be the D (5 bases). This CDR3 is 15 amino acids long. CDR1 MNHEY and CDR2 SMNVEV come from the germline V gene (reference sequence). The ends were cut back, 2 bases at V and 1 base at J, with 11 bases in the middle. CDR3 amino acids: CASSLDAGRNTEAFF. In DNA, the CDR3 is TGTGCCAGCAGTTTAGATGCAGGGCGGAACACTGAAGCTTTCTTT.

V usage is TRBV4-1 and J usage is TRBJ2-1, with D tentatively TRBD1 (5 bases). Deletions cut 2 bases from V and 10 bases from J, with 9 bases between. The CDR3 runs 12 residues. The germline V gene has CDR1 MGHRA and CDR2 YSYEKL. CDR3 sequence reads: CASSQTGAEQFF. For the CDR3, the DNA is TGCGCCAGCAGCCAAACTGGGGCGGAGCAGTTCTTC.

The chain combines TRBV29-1 with TRBJ2-1; 16 nucleotides match TRBD2. Looked up from germline, CDR1 is SQVTM and CDR2 is ANQGSEA. V was pared by 6 bases and J by 0 bases, with 8 bases of the junction left unmatched. The CDR3 has 18 residues. The CDR3: CSVIPGLAGGASYNEQFF. In DNA, the CDR3 is TGCAGCGTGATTCCGGGACTAGCGGGAGGGGCCTCCTACAATGAGCAGTTCTTC.

This clone occurred once. The genes are TRBV10-3 and TRBJ2-7; D is perhaps TRBD2 (5 bases). The V end was cut by 9 bases, the J end by 4 bases, with 13 bases between. In germline, CDR1 is ENHRY, CDR2 SYGVKD. The CDR3 has 12 residues. The CDR3 loop is CAISREGYEQYF. The CDR3 bases are TGTGCCATTTCACGCGAGGGATACGAGCAGTACTTC.

The chain joins TRBV2 to TRBJ2-5, with 9 bases that match TRBD2. Losses at the gene ends were 2 bases for V and 2 bases for J; bases not matched to a gene: 3. CDR3 size: 15 residues. Looked up from germline, CDR1 is SNHLY and CDR2 is FYNNEI. This CDR3 reads CASSESGLAQETQYF. CDR3 DNA sequence: TGTGCCAGCAGTGAATCGGGACTAGCTCAAGAGACCCAGTACTTC.

The chain is built from TRBV4-1 and TRBJ1-1; 10 nucleotides align to TRBD1. Germline V gene sequence: CDR1 MGHRA, CDR2 YSYEKL. J lost 7 bases, V lost 0 bases, and 8 bases had no gene match. The CDR3 has 16 amino acids. Here the CDR3 DNA reads TGCGCCAGCAGCCAAGAGGGGACAGGGGTTGGGTTTGAAGCTTTCTTT. As protein: CASSQEGTGVGFEAFF.

The chain links TRBV30 to TRBJ2-3; 8 bases map to TRBD2. Germline CDR1 GTSNPN, CDR2 SVGIG (reference sequence). The CDR3 is 14 amino acids. J was trimmed by 5 bases and V by 5 bases; bases with no gene match: 9. In DNA, the CDR3 is TGTGCCTGGCAGCGGGAGAGCAGAAGAGATACGCAGTATTTT. Translation gives CAWQRESRRDTQYF.

V is TRBV9 and J is TRBJ2-7; TRBD1 matches at 7 bases. The CDR3 is 14 amino acids. The junction had 3 bases not matched to a gene; V was cut back by 0 bases and J by 3 bases. CDR1 is SGDLS and CDR2 is YYNGEE in the germline V gene. The CDR3 region is CASSVDQGVYEQYF. DNA for the CDR3: TGTGCCAGCAGCGTAGACCAGGGGGTCTACGAGCAGTACTTC.

The chain carries TRBV4-1 and TRBJ1-5, with 7 bases aligning to TRBD1. CDR3 length: 15 amino acids. Germline V CDR1 and CDR2: MGHRA, YSYEKL. V was pared by 5 bases and J by 2 bases, with 6 bases of the junction left unmatched. The CDR3 DNA is TGCGCCAGCAGCATGAGCGACAGGGGCAATCAGCCCCAGCATTTT. Translated, it gives CASSMSDRGNQPQHF.

This chain uses TRBV13 with TRBJ2-7; TRBD1 is a possible D gene (6 bases). Germline CDR1 is PRHDT and CDR2 is FYEKMQ (reference sequence). This CDR3 is built from 12 residues. V lost 10 bases, J lost 7 bases, and 17 bases lay in between. CDR3 sequence: CATQGSVGEQYF. The CDR3 DNA follows: TGTGCCACTCAGGGGTCAGTGGGAGAGCAGTACTTC.

The chain carries TRBV5-6 and TRBJ2-1; D may be TRBD2 (6 bases). There are 14 residues in the CDR3. V shed 4 bases and J shed 10 bases, with 18 bases lying between them. Per germline, CDR1 SGHDT and CDR2 YYEEEE. The CDR3 loop reads CASSALGRRREQFF. CDR3 in DNA: TGTGCCAGCAGCGCATTGGGGAGGAGAAGGGAGCAGTTCTTC.

This clone came up a few times. The gene calls are TRBV10-3 and TRBJ1-5; D ambiguous. Germline CDR1 is ENHRY and CDR2 is SYGVKD. The CDR3 is 14 amino acids. V was clipped by 2 bases and J by 4 bases, with 9 bases between them. The CDR3 nucleotides are TGTGCCATCAGTGAGACTAACGTTAATCAGCCCCAGCATTTT. Its protein product is CAISETNVNQPQHF.

This chain connects TRBV27 to TRBJ2-7; D ambiguous. The CDR3 contains 15 residues. Germline lookup yields CDR1 MNHEY and CDR2 SMNVEV (reference sequence). Trimming pared 3 bases from V and 3 bases from J, leaving 15 bases between. CDR3 coding DNA: TGTGCCAGCAGTTTCCTTGGTAGTAGCAGCTACGAGCAGTACTTC. Its translation: CASSFLGSSSYEQYF.

This clone came up a few times. The V and J genes are TRBV4-2 and TRBJ2-5; 13 positions match TRBD2. The CDR3 consists of 20 residues. J lost 2 bases, V lost 0 bases, and 12 bases had no gene match. The germline V gene has CDR1 LGHNA and CDR2 YNFKEQ. CDR3 DNA sequence: TGTGCCAGCAGCCAAGATTTCCGACTAGCGGGGGGAGTGGTTCAAGAGACCCAGTACTTC. It specifies CASSQDFRLAGGVVQETQYF.

The chain recombines TRBV6-1 with TRBJ1-2, with D possibly matching TRBD1 (5 bases). Trimming stripped 3 bases from V and 4 bases from J, with 15 bases between. The CDR3 length is 15 residues. CDR1 and CDR2 (germline): MNHNS, SASEGT. CDR3 sequence reads: CASSERGVWSYGYTF. The DNA for the CDR3 is TGTGCCAGCAGTGAGCGGGGGGTGTGGAGCTATGGCTACACCTTC.

The chain joins TRBV25-1 to TRBJ2-6, with D perhaps matching TRBD2 (6 bases). V was clipped by 6 bases and J by 0 bases, with 15 bases between them. This CDR3 is built from 17 residues. Germline V lookup: CDR1 MGHDK, CDR2 SYGVNS. The CDR3 bases are TGTGCCAGCAGGGAGGGTTTTCTCAGCTCTGGGGCCAACGTCCTGACTTTC. Protein product: CASREGFLSSGANVLTF.

This chain joins TRBV28 and TRBJ2-1, with 13 bases fitting TRBD2. The V and J ends lost 6 bases and 7 bases, in that order; junction bases with no gene match: 6. CDR1 and CDR2 (germline): MDHEN, SYDVKM. The CDR3 totals 15 residues. The CDR3 DNA reads TGTGCCAGCAGAACCGGGACTAGCGGGATTAATGAGCAGTTCTTC. Protein product: CASRTGTSGINEQFF.

The chain uses TRBV19 and TRBJ2-3; perhaps TRBD2 as D (5 bases). Deletions cut 9 bases from V and 2 bases from J, with 12 bases between. The germline CDR1 and CDR2 sequences are LNHDA and SQIVND (reference sequence). This CDR3 spans 13 amino acids. The CDR3 sequence: CASHPGNTDTQYF. In DNA, the CDR3 is TGTGCCAGCCACCCGGGGAACACAGATACGCAGTATTTT.

V usage is TRBV11-3 and J usage is TRBJ2-2; D unresolved. The CDR3 has 17 amino acids. Germline assignment: CDR1 SGHNT and CDR2 YENEEA. The germline V and J ends were trimmed by 3 bases and 1 base, with 15 bases remaining between them. The DNA of the CDR3 is TGTGCCAGCAGCTTCCGAGCCGGGTCTTGGAACACCGGGGAGCTGTTTTTT. It is translated as CASSFRAGSWNTGELFF.

The V and J genes are TRBV5-1 and TRBJ2-7; D is unclear. V was pared by 0 bases and J by 5 bases, with 9 bases between. The CDR3 spans 13 residues. The germline CDR1 and CDR2 sequences are SGHRS and YFSETQ. The CDR3 DNA reads as TGCGCCAGCAGCTTGGCCTTCCTAGACGAGCAGTACTTC. Its translation is CASSLAFLDEQYF.

CDR3 DNA sequence: TGTGCCAGTCGACTAGCGGGGGTCACCGGGGAGCTGTTTTTT. It translates to CASRLAGVTGELFF. The V gene is TRBV19, the J gene TRBJ2-2; TRBD2 matches at 12 bases. J gave up 4 bases and V 8 bases, and 2 bases lay outside the gene matches. This CDR3 comprises 14 residues. Germline-derived CDR1 and CDR2 are LNHDA and SQIVND (reference sequence).

This chain links TRBV9 with TRBJ2-5, with D maybe TRBD1 (5 bases). The CDR3 loop spans 14 amino acids. Looked up from germline, CDR1 is SGDLS and CDR2 is YYNGEE. The ends were cut back, 4 bases at V and 5 bases at J, with 15 bases in the middle. CDR3 DNA: TGTGCCAGCAGCCCCAGTGGTGGGGCGGAGACCCAGTACTTC. This translates into CASSPSGGAETQYF.

The V and J genes are TRBV19 and TRBJ1-2; TRBD1 matches at 10 bases. J gave up 4 bases and V 5 bases, and 7 bases lay outside the gene matches. The CDR3 spans 15 residues. From germline, CDR1 is LNHDA and CDR2 SQIVND (reference sequence). In DNA form, the CDR3 reads TGTGCCAGTAGTCCCCCGGGACAGGGGTTCTATGGCTACACCTTC. Amino acid sequence: CASSPPGQGFYGYTF. Variable domain in full (rest from reference TRBV19 and TRBJ1-2): DGGITQSPKYLFRKEGQNVTLSCEQNLNHDAMYWYRQDPGQGLRLIYYSQIVNDFQKGDIAEGYSVSREKKESFPLTVTSAQKNPTAFYLCASSPPGQGFYGYTFGSGTRLTVV.